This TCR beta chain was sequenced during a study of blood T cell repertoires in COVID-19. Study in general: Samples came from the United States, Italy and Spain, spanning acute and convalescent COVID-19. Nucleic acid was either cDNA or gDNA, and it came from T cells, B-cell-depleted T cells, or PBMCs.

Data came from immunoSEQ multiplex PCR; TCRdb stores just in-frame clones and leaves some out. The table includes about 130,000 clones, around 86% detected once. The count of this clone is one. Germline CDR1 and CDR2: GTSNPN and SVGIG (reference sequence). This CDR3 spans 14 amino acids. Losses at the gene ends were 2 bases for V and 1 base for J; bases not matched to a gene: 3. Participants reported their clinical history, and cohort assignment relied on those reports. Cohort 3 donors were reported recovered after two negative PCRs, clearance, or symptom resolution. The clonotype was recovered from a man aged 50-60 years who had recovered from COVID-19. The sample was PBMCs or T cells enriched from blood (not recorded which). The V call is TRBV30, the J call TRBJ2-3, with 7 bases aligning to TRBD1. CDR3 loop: CAWSPDRGTDTQYF. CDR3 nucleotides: TGTGCCTGGAGTCCCGACAGGGGCACAGATACGCAGTATTTT.